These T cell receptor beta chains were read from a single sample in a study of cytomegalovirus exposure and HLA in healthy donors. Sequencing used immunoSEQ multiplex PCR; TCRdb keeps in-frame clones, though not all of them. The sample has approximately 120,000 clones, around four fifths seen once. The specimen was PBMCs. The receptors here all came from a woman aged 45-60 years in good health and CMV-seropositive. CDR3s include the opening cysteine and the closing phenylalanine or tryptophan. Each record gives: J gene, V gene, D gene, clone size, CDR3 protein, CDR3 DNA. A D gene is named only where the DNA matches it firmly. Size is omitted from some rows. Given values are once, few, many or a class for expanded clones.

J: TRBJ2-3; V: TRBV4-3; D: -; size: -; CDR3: CASSQDLRFTDTQYF; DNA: TGCGCCAGCAGCCAAGATTTGCGGTTCACAGATACGCAGTATTTT
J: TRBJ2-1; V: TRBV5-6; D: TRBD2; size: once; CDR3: CASRSGTSEVNEQFF; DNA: TGTGCCAGCAGGTCCGGGACTAGCGAGGTGAATGAGCAGTTCTTC
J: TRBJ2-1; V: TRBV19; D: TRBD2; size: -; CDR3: CATDTDSGSSYNEQFF; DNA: TGTGCCACCGACACAGATAGCGGGAGCTCCTACAATGAGCAGTTCTTC
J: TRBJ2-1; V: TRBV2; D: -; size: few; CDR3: CASSETHQIYNEQFF; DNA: TGTGCCAGCAGTGAAACACACCAAATCTACAATGAGCAGTTCTTC
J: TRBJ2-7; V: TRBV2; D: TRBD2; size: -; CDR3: CASSAGRRDEQYF; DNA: TGTGCCAGCAGTGCCGGGAGGAGAGACGAGCAGTACTTC
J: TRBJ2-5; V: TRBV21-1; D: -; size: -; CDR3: CASSKNRGQETQYF; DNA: TGTGCCAGCAGCAAGAACAGGGGCCAAGAGACCCAGTACTTC
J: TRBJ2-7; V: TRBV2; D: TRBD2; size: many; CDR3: CASSEWTSGASTYEQYF; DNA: TGTGCCAGCAGTGAATGGACTAGCGGGGCTTCGACCTACGAGCAGTACTTC
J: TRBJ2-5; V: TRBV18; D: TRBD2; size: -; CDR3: CASSPGSGEETQYF; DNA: TGTGCCAGCTCACCAGGTAGCGGGGAAGAGACCCAGTACTTC
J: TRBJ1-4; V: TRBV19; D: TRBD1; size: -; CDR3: CASSRGPATNEKLFF; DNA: TGTGCCAGTAGCAGGGGGCCAGCAACTAATGAAAAACTGTTTTTT
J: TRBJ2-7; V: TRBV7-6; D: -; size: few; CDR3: CASSLLFPNYEQYF; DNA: TGTGCCAGCAGCTTATTGTTCCCCAACTACGAGCAGTACTTC
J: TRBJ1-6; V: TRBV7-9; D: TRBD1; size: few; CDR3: CASSYSGTVISPLHF; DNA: TGTGCCAGCAGCTATTCCGGGACAGTCATTTCACCCCTCCACTTT
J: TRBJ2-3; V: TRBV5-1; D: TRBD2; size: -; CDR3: CASSFSGLAGGGGASTDTQYF; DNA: TGCGCCAGCAGCTTCTCGGGACTAGCGGGAGGGGGTGGGGCGTCCACAGATACGCAGTATTTT
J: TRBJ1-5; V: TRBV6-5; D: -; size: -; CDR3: CASSLQGRGSNQPQHF; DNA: TGTGCCAGCAGTTTACAGGGTAGGGGAAGCAATCAGCCCCAGCATTTT
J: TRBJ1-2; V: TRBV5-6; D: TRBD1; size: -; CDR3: CASSLQGAQVGYTF; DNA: TGTGCCAGCAGCTTGCAGGGGGCGCAGGTTGGCTACACCTTC
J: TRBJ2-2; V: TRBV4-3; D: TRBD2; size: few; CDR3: CASSLGTSGNTGELFF; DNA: TGCGCCAGCAGCCTCGGGACTAGCGGGAACACCGGGGAGCTGTTTTTT
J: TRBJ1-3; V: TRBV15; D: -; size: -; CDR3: CATSRGDTAGNTIYF; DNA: TGTGCCACCAGCAGAGGAGATACAGCCGGAAACACCATATATTTT
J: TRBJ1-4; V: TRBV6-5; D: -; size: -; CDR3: CASSLQGKGEKLFF; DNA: TGTGCCAGCAGTCTCCAGGGGAAAGGTGAAAAACTGTTTTTT
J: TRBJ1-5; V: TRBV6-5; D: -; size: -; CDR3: CASSLSGHGYEPQHF; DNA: TGTGCCAGCAGTCTCTCGGGACACGGCTATGAACCCCAGCATTTT
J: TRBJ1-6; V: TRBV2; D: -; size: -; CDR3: CASSEAGPGISSPLHF; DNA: TGTGCCAGCAGTGAAGCGGGCCCGGGGATTAGCTCACCCCTCCACTTT
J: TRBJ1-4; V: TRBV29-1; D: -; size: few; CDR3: CSTTGATNEKLFF; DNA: TGCAGCACGACAGGCGCAACTAATGAAAAACTGTTTTTT
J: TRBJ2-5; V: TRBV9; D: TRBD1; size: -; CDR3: CASSRQGDQETQYF; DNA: TGTGCCAGCAGCCGACAGGGAGACCAAGAGACCCAGTACTTC
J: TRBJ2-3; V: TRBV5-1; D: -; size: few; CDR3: CASSALGLGLASTDTQYF; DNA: TGCGCCAGCAGCGCCTTGGGACTGGGACTGGCTAGCACAGATACGCAGTATTTT
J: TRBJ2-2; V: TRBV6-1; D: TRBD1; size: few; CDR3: CASSPTGGSTGELFF; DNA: TGTGCCAGCAGTCCGACAGGGGGCTCCACCGGGGAGCTGTTTTTT
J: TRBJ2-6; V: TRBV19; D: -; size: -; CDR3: CASRGSSGANVLTF; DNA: TGTGCCAGTAGAGGGAGCTCTGGGGCCAACGTCCTGACTTTC
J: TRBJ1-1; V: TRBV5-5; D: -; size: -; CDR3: CASSYLDTGGTEAFF; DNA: TGTGCCAGCAGTTATCTCGACACTGGCGGGACTGAAGCTTTCTTT
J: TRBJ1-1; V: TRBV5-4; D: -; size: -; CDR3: CASRKGESTEAFF; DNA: TGTGCCAGTCGAAAGGGGGAAAGCACTGAAGCTTTCTTT
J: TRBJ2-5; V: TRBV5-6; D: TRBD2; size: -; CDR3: CASSLSGRAGETQYF; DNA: TGTGCCAGCAGCTTGAGCGGGAGGGCGGGAGAGACCCAGTACTTC
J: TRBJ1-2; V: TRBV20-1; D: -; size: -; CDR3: CSAPTDGYTF; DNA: TGCAGTGCCCCTACGGATGGCTACACCTTC
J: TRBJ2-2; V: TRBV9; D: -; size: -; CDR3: CASSVAISTGELFF; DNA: TGTGCCAGCAGCGTAGCTATATCTACCGGGGAGCTGTTTTTT
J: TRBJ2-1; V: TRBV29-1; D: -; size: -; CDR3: CSVDRGYNEQFF; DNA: TGCAGCGTTGACCGGGGTTACAATGAGCAGTTCTTC
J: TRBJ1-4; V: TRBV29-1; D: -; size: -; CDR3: CSALAEKLFF; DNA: TGCAGCGCTTTAGCTGAAAAACTGTTTTTT
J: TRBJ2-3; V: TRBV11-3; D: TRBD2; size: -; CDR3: CASSLDAGDLADTQYF; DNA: TGTGCCAGCAGCTTAGATGCGGGGGACCTTGCAGATACGCAGTATTTT
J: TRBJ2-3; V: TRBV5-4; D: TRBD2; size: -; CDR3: CASSPGTSGFTDTQYF; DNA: TGTGCCAGCAGCCCCGGGACTAGCGGTTTCACAGATACGCAGTATTTT
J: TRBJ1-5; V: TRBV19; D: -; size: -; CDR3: CASSIPGRQPQHF; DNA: TGTGCCAGTAGTATCCCAGGGAGGCAGCCCCAGCATTTT
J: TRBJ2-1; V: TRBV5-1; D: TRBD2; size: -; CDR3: CASSDREGTSGRGFNEQFF; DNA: TGCGCCAGCAGCGACAGGGAGGGGACTAGCGGGAGGGGGTTCAATGAGCAGTTCTTC
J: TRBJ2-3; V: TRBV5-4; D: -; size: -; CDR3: CASSREGQSLSTDTQYF; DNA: TGTGCCAGCAGCCGCGAAGGACAGTCCCTTAGCACAGATACGCAGTATTTT
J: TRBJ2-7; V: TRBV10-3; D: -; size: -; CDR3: CAISPGTSPYEQYF; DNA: TGTGCCATCAGTCCCGGGACAAGCCCCTACGAGCAGTACTTC
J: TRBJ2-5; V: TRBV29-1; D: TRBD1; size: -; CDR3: CSVGTGVRETQYF; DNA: TGCAGCGTCGGGACAGGGGTGAGGGAGACCCAGTACTTC
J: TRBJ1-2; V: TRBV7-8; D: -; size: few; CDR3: CASSLEGGLYGYTF; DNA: TGTGCCAGCAGCTTAGAGGGAGGGCTCTATGGCTACACCTTC
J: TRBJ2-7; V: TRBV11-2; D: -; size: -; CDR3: CASSLGSTSGQYF; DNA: TGTGCCAGCAGCTTAGGGAGCACTTCGGGTCAGTACTTC
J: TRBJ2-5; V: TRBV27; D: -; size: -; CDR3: CASRVQGGKTQYF; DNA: TGTGCCAGCAGGGTACAGGGGGGGAAGACCCAGTACTTC
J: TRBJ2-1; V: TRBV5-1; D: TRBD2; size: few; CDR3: CASSKELADSYNEQFF; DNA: TGCGCCAGCAGCAAAGAGCTAGCGGACTCCTACAATGAGCAGTTCTTC